This T cell receptor beta chain was sequenced during a study of T cell changes during pregnancy in multiple sclerosis. Clones were sequenced by immunoSEQ multiplex PCR, and TCRdb holds only the in-frame ones, with some missing. The table includes 40,000 to 50,000 clones, less than 95% detected once. The receptor's source is a female donor with multiple sclerosis, enrolled in a pregnancy study. Sample: CD4+ T cells from peripheral blood mononuclear cells, taken in the third trimester of pregnancy.

The CDR3 here is CAWSGGGYGYTF. The CDR3 bases are TGTGCCTGGAGTGGCGGGGGCTATGGCTACACCTTC. The chain uses TRBV30 and TRBJ1-2; a weak D match, TRBD1 (5 bases). Trimming took 1 base from V and 4 from J, leaving 7 bases between them. The CDR3 is 12 residues long. Germline V gives CDR1 GTSNPN, CDR2 SVGIG (reference sequence).